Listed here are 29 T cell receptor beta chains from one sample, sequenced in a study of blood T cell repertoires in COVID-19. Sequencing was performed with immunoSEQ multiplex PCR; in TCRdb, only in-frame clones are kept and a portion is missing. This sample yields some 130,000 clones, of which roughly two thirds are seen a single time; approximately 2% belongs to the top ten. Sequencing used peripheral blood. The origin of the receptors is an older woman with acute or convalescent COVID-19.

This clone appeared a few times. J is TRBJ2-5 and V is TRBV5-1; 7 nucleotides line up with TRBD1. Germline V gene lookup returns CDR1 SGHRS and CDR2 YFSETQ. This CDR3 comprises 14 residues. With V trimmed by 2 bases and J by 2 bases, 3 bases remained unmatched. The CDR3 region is CASSLGTVQETQYF. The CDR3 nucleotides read TGCGCCAGCAGCTTAGGGACAGTTCAAGAGACCCAGTACTTC.

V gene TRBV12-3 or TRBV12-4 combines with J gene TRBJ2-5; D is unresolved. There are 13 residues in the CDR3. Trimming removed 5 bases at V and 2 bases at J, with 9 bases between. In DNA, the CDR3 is TGTGCCAGCAGTCCGGCGGATCAAGAGACCCAGTACTTC. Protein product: CASSPADQETQYF.

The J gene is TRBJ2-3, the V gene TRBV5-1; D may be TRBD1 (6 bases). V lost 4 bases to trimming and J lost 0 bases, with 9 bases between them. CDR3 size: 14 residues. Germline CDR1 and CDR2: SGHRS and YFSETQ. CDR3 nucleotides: TGCGCCAGCAGCATGGGGGCTAGCACAGATACGCAGTATTTT. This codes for CASSMGASTDTQYF.

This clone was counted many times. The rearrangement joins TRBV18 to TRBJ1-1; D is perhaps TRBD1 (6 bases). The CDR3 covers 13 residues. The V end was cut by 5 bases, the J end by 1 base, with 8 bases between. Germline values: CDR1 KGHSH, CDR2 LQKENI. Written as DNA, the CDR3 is TGTGCCAGCTCAACGGGACAGAACACTGAAGCTTTCTTT. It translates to CASSTGQNTEAFF. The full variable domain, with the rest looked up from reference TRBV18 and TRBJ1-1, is NAGVMQNPRHLVRRRGQEARLRCSPMKGHSHVYWYRQLPEEGLKFMVYLQKENIIDESGMPKERFSAEFPKEGPSILRIQQVVRGDSAAYFCASSTGQNTEAFFGQGTRLTVV.

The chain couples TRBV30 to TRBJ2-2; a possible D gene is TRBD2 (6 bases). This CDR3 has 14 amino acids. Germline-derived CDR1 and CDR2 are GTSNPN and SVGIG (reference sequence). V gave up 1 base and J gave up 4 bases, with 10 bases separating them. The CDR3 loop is CAWSDLASTGELFF. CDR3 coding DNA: TGTGCCTGGAGTGATCTAGCGAGCACCGGGGAGCTGTTTTTT.

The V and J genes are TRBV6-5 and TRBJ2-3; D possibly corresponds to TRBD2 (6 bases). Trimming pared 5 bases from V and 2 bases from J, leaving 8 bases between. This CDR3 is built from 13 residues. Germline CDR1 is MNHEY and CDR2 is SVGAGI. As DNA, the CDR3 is TGTGCCAGCAGTCGGGGGTTCACAGATACGCAGTATTTT. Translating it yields CASSRGFTDTQYF.

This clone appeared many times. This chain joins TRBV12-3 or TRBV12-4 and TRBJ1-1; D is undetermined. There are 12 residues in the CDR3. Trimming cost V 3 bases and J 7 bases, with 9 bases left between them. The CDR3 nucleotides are TGTGCCAGCAGTTTTTCCCAGAATGAAGCTTTCTTT. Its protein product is CASSFSQNEAFF.

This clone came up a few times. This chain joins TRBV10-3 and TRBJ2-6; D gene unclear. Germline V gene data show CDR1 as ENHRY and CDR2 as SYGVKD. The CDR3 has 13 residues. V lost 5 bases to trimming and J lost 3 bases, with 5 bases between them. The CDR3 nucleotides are TGTGCCATCAGTCCAGATGGGGCCAACGTCCTGACTTTC. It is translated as CAISPDGANVLTF.

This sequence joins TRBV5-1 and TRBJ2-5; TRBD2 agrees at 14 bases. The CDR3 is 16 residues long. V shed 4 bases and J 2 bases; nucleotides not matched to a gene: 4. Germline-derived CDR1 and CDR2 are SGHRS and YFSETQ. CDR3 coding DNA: TGCGCCAGCAGCCCGGGACTAGCGGGGGCTCAAGAGACCCAGTACTTC. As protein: CASSPGLAGAQETQYF. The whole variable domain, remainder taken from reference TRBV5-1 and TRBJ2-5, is KAGVTQTPRYLIKTRGQQVTLSCSPISGHRSVSWYQQTPGQGLQFLFEYFSETQRNKGNFPGRFSGRQFSNSRSEMNVSTLELGDSALYLCASSPGLAGAQETQYFGPGTRLLVL.

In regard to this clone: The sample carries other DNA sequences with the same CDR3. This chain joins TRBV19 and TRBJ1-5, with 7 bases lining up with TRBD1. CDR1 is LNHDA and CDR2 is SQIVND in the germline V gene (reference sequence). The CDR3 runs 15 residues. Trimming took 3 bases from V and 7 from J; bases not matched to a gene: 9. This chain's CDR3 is CASSIRQGSNQPQHF. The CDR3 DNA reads TGTGCCAGTAGTATCCGACAGGGATCGAACCAGCCCCAGCATTTT. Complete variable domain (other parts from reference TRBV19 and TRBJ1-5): DGGITQSPKYLFRKEGQNVTLSCEQNLNHDAMYWYRQDPGQGLRLIYYSQIVNDFQKGDIAEGYSVSREKKESFPLTVTSAQKNPTAFYLCASSIRQGSNQPQHFGDGTRLSIL.

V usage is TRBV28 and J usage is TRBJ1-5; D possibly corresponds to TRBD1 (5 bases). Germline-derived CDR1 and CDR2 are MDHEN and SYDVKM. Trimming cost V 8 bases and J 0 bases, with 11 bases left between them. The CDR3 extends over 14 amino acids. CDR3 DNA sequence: TGTGCCAGCTTCGGGGGATCTAGCAATCAGCCCCAGCATTTT. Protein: CASFGGSSNQPQHF.

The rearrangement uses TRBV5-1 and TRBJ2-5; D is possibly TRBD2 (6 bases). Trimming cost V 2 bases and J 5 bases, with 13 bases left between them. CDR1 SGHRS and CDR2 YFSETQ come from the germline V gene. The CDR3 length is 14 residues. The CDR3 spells CASSFGSGRETQYF. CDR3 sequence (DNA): TGCGCCAGCAGCTTCGGGTCAGGGAGGGAGACCCAGTACTTC.

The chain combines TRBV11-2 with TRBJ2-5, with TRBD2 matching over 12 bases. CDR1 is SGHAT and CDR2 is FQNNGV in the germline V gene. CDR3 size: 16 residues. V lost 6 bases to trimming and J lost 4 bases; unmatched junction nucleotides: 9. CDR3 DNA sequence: TGTGCCAGCAGGCCCCCGGGACTAGCGGGCCGAGAGACCCAGTACTTC. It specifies CASRPPGLAGRETQYF.

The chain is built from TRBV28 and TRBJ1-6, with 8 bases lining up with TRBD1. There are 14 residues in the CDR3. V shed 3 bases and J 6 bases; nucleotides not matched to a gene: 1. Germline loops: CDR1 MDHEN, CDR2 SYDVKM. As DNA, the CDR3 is TGTGCCAGCAGTTTCGGACAGGGTAATTCACCCCTCCACTTT. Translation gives CASSFGQGNSPLHF.

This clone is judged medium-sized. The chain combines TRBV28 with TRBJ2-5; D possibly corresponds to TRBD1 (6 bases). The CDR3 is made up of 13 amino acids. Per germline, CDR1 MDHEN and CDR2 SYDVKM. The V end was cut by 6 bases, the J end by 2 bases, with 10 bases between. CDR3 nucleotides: TGTGCCAGCAGCACCGGGACACAAGAGACCCAGTACTTC. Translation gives CASSTGTQETQYF.

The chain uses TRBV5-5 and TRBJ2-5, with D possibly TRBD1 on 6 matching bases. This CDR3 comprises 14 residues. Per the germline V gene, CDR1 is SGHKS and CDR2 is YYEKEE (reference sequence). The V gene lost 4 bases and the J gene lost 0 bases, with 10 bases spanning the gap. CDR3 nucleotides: TGTGCCAGCAGCCGACAGGCGAACCAAGAGACCCAGTACTTC. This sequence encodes CASSRQANQETQYF. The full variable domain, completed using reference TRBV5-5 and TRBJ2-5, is DAGVTQSPTHLIKTRGQQVTLRCSPISGHKSVSWYQQVLGQGPQFIFQYYEKEERGRGNFPDRFSARQFPNYSSELNVNALLLGDSALYLCASSRQANQETQYFGPGTRLLVL.

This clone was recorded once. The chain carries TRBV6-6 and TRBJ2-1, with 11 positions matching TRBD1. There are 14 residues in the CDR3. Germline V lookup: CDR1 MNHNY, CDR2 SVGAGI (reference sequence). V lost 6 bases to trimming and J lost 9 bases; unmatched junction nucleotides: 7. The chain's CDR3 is CASRTGTGGREQFF. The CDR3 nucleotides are TGTGCCAGCAGAACCGGGACAGGGGGTCGTGAGCAGTTCTTC.

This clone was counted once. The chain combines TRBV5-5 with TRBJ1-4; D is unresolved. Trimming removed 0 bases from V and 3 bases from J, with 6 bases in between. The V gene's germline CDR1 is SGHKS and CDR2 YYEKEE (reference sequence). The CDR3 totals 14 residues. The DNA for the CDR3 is TGTGCCAGCAGCTTGGAGAGAGCTAATGAAAAACTGTTTTTT. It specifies CASSLERANEKLFF. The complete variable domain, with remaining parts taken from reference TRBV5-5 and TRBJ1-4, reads DAGVTQSPTHLIKTRGQQVTLRCSPISGHKSVSWYQQVLGQGPQFIFQYYEKEERGRGNFPDRFSARQFPNYSSELNVNALLLGDSALYLCASSLERANEKLFFGSGTQLSVL.

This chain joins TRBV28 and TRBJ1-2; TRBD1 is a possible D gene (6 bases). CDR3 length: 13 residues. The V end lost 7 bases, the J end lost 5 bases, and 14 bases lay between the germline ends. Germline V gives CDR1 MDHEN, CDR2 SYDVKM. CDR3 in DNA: TGTGCCAGCACCTCCACAGGGCGGTATGGCTACACCTTC. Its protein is CASTSTGRYGYTF.

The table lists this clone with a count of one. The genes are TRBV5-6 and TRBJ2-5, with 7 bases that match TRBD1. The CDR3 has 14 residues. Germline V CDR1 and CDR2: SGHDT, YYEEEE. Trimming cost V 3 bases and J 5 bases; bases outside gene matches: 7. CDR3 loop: CASSYAGGWETQYF. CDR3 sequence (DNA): TGTGCCAGCAGCTATGCAGGGGGATGGGAGACCCAGTACTTC. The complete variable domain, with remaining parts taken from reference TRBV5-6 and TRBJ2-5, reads DAGVTQSPTHLIKTRGQQVTLRCSPKSGHDTVSWYQQALGQGPQFIFQYYEEEERQRGNFPDRFSGHQFPNYSSELNVNALLLGDSALYLCASSYAGGWETQYFGPGTRLLVL.

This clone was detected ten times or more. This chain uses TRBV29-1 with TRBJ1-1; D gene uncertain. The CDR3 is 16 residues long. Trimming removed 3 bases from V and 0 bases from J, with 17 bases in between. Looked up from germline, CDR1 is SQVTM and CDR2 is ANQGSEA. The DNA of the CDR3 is TGCAGCGTTGATGCGCCCAAATTTACCATGAACACTGAAGCTTTCTTT. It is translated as CSVDAPKFTMNTEAFF.

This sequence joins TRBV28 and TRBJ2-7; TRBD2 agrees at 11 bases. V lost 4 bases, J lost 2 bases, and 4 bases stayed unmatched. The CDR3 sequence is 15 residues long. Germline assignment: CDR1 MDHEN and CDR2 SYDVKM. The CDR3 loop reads CASSSTSGTTYEQYF. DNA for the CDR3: TGTGCCAGCAGTTCGACTAGCGGGACTACCTACGAGCAGTACTTC.

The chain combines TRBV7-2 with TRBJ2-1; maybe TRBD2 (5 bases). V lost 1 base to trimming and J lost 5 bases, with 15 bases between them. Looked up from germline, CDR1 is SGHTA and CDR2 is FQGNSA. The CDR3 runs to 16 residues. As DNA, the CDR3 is TGTGCCAGCAGCTTAGTCTTTGAGGGATTGGACAATGAGCAGTTCTTC. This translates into CASSLVFEGLDNEQFF.

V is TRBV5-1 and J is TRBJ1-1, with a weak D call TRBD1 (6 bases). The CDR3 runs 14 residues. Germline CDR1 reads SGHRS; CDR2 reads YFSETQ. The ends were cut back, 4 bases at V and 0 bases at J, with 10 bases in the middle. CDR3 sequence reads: CASSLGHLNTEAFF. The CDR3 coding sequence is TGCGCCAGCAGCCTGGGACACCTGAACACTGAAGCTTTCTTT.

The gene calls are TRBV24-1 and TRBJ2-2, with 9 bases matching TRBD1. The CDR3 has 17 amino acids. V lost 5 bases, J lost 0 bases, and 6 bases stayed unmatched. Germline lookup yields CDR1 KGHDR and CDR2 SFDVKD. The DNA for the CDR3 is TGTGCCACCAGTGGGGTTGGGACAGGGACGAACACCGGGGAGCTGTTTTTT. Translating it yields CATSGVGTGTNTGELFF.

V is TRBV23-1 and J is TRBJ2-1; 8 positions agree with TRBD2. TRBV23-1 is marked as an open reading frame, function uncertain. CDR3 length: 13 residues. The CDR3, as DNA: TGCGCGAAAAGCGGGAGAGGGGAAAATGAGCAGTTCTTC. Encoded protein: CAKSGRGENEQFF.

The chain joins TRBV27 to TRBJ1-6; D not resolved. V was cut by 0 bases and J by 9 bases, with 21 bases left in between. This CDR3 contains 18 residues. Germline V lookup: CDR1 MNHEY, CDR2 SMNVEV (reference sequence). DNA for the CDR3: TGTGCCAGCAGTTTATCGGCGGGGTCCGGCATTATTGGTTCACCCCTCCACTTT. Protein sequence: CASSLSAGSGIIGSPLHF.

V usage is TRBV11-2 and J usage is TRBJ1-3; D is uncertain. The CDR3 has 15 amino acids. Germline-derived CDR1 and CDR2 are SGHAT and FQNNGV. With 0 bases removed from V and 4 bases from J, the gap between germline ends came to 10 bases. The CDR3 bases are TGTGCCAGCAGCTTAGACGAGGGAGACGGAAACACCATATATTTT. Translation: CASSLDEGDGNTIYF.

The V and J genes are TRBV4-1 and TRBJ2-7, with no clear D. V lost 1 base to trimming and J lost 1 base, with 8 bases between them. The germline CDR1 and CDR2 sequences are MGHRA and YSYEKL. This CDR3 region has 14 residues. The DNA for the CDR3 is TGCGCCAGCAGCCAAGCTGAACAGTCCTACGAGCAGTACTTC. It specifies CASSQAEQSYEQYF.